The entry below describes one T cell receptor beta chain. Authors' processing steps: Amplification of reference gene primers provided the estimated nucleated cell counts. TCRdb keeps only in-frame clones here, not all; method: immunoSEQ multiplex PCR. V, J and clone size are those of that table, while D and trimming were read from the DNA. The sample lists 95,000 to 120,000 clones, around 83% seen once, with less than 3.5% in the top ten. V was shortened by 7 bases and J by 3 bases, with 10 bases between the two germline ends. Germline-derived CDR1 and CDR2 are LGHNT and FRNRAP. The CDR3 consists of 12 residues. These data originate in a study of blood T cell repertoires in COVID-19. For the study at large: Sites across the United States, Italy and Spain contributed samples from acute and convalescent COVID-19. T cells, B-cell-depleted T cells, or PBMCs provided the cDNA or gDNA that served as material.

This receptor was taken from a man in his forties with acute or convalescent COVID-19. This rearrangement joins TRBV12-5 to TRBJ2-7, with D tentatively TRBD2 (5 bases). Input material: peripheral blood. This chain's CDR3 is CASASSGYEQYF. CDR3 nucleotides: TGTGCTAGTGCTTCAAGCGGCTACGAGCAGTACTTC.